This T cell receptor beta chain was profiled in a study of shared clonotypes between healthy human individuals. The length of the CDR3 is 15 residues. Trimming removed 8 bases from V and 3 bases from J; junction bases left unmatched: 8. Germline V CDR1 and CDR2: SNHLY, FYNNEI. A note on this clone: Its antigen remains unknown.

Study-level points and caveats: Clonotypes not shared had lower generation probabilities than those common to all four donors.

The authors ran the assay at deep level. The data were produced by immunoSEQ multiplex PCR, yet TCRdb's version contains in-frame clones alone and is incomplete. Of under 300,000 clones in the sample, 60% to 70% were seen once. The V gene is TRBV2, the J gene TRBJ2-7; 12 bases match TRBD2. The source material was memory CD4+ T cells sorted from blood. Specified subset: CD45RA-negative fraction. The TCR comes from a man aged 30 to 45 in good health. The CDR3 DNA sequence: TGTGCCAGCCGGCTGCCGGGACTAGCGGGCTACGAGCAGTACTTC. Residues: CASRLPGLAGYEQYF.